The sequence of this TCR beta chain was determined in a study of human T cells and chemical hapten exposure. Regarding time point: healthy volunteer bleed at 2 weeks. Sequencing started from total RNA isolated from unfractionated whole blood. Germline CDR1 and CDR2: MDHEN and SYDVKM. The V end lost 6 bases, the J end lost 3 bases, and 12 bases lay between the germline ends. This CDR3 is built from 13 residues. Via MiXCR, TCRdb re-called the RACE reads, giving one row per CDR3 protein. The data show 45,000 or so distinct CDR3 sequences, about 4.8% seen once. Many counts were recorded for this clonotype.

The chain joins TRBV28 to TRBJ2-7; D is unclear. This receptor was obtained from a human donor in good health. Some clones in this sample may be carry-over from other donors' samples. Sequencing used whole blood. CDR3 loop: CASSHGRNYEQYF. CDR3 in DNA: TGTGCCAGCAGCCATGGTCGAAACTACGAGCAGTACTTC.